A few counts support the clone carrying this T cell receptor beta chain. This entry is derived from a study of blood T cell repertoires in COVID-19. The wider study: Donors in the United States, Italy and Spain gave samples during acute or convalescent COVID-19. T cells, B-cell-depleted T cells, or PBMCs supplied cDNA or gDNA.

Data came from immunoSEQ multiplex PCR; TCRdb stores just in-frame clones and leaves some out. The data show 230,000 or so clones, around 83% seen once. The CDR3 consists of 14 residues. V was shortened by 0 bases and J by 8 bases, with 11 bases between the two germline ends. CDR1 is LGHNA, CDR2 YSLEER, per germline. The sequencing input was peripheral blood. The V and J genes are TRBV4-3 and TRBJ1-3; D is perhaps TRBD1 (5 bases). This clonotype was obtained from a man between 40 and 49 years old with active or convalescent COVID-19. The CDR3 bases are TGCGCCAGCAGCCAAGAAACGCGGGGGGACACCATATATTTT. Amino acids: CASSQETRGDTIYF.